The 32 T cell receptor beta chains below all came from one sample that was sequenced in a study of control samples from healthy donors and cancer patients. TCRdb's table, derived via immunoSEQ multiplex PCR, lists solely in-frame clones and lacks some. Of 100,000 to 150,000 clones in the sample, 80% to 95% were seen once. The sample comprised blood. Receptors were obtained from a man between 18 and 35 years old in good health.

This chain uses TRBV11-1 with TRBJ1-3, with a tentative D call TRBD1 (5 bases). V was pared by 2 bases and J by 1 base, with 12 bases between. This CDR3 region has 16 residues. Per germline, CDR1 SGHAT and CDR2 FQDESV (reference sequence). The CDR3 loop is CASSLNQGASGNTIYF. The CDR3 nucleotides are TGTGCCAGCAGCTTAAATCAAGGGGCATCTGGAAACACCATATATTTT. The entire variable domain, with the rest obtained from reference TRBV11-1 and TRBJ1-3, is as follows: EAEVAQSPRYKITEKSQAVAFWCDPISGHATLYWYRQILGQGPELLVQFQDESVVDDSQLPKDRFSAERLKGVDSTLKIQPAELGDSAMYLCASSLNQGASGNTIYFGEGSWLTVV.

This chain connects TRBV11-2 to TRBJ2-1, with 11 nucleotides matching TRBD2. Germline V lookup: CDR1 SGHAT, CDR2 FQNNGV. The V segment lost 1 base and the J segment 0 bases; nucleotides outside the gene matches: 5. CDR3 size: 18 residues. The CDR3 loop is CASSLGTSGPASYNEQFF. The CDR3 region has the DNA TGTGCCAGCAGCTTAGGGACTAGCGGGCCAGCCTCCTACAATGAGCAGTTCTTC.

V gene TRBV24-1 combines with J gene TRBJ1-4; the D gene is possibly TRBD1 (6 bases). The V gene's germline CDR1 is KGHDR and CDR2 SFDVKD. Trimming left V 4 bases short and J 5 bases short, with 13 bases between. CDR3 length equals 15 residues. The chain's CDR3 is CATSDSGDPNEKLFF. The DNA of the CDR3 is TGTGCCACCAGTGACTCAGGGGACCCAAATGAAAAACTGTTTTTT.

The chain couples TRBV15 to TRBJ1-3, with no clear D. Germline CDR1 and CDR2: LNHNV and YYDKDF (reference sequence). This CDR3 region has 17 residues. Trimming shortened V by 6 bases and J by 0 bases, and 18 bases separated the two germline ends. The CDR3 here is CATRQTPFKLSGNTIYF. As DNA, the CDR3 is TGTGCCACCAGACAGACACCTTTCAAGCTCTCTGGAAACACCATATATTTT.

The chain uses TRBV9 and TRBJ2-7, with TRBD1 as a possible D gene (5 bases). V gave up 4 bases and J gave up 2 bases, with 7 bases separating them. CDR1 is SGDLS, CDR2 YYNGEE, per germline. This CDR3 spans 12 amino acids. Written as DNA, the CDR3 is TGTGCCAGCAGCACAGGTGCCTACGAGCAGTACTTC. It is translated as CASSTGAYEQYF.

CDR3 DNA: TGTGCCAGCTCACCATCCCCAGCAGGAGATACGCAGTATTTT. Translated: CASSPSPAGDTQYF. V usage is TRBV18 and J usage is TRBJ2-3; no definite D call. The CDR3 contains 14 residues. Trimming left V 2 bases short and J 5 bases short, with 11 bases between. The germline V gene has CDR1 KGHSH and CDR2 LQKENI. The full variable domain, in which reference TRBV18 and TRBJ2-3 provide the parts outside the CDR3, is NAGVMQNPRHLVRRRGQEARLRCSPMKGHSHVYWYRQLPEEGLKFMVYLQKENIIDESGMPKERFSAEFPKEGPSILRIQQVVRGDSAAYFCASSPSPAGDTQYFGPGTRLTVL.

J is TRBJ2-1 and V is TRBV6-1; a weak D match, TRBD2 (6 bases). This CDR3 spans 17 amino acids. Germline V gene lookup returns CDR1 MNHNS and CDR2 SASEGT. Trimming cost V 2 bases and J 0 bases, with 14 bases left between them. CDR3 residues: CASSESIPGSSYNEQFF. CDR3 in DNA: TGTGCCAGCAGTGAATCTATACCCGGGAGCTCCTACAATGAGCAGTTCTTC.

This chain links TRBV27 with TRBJ2-7, with 8 bases matching TRBD2. The CDR3 consists of 13 residues. V gave up 6 bases and J gave up 7 bases; unmatched junction bases: 8. The germline V gene encodes CDR1 MNHEY and CDR2 SMNVEV (reference sequence). The CDR3 spells CASSERGGREQYF. The DNA for the CDR3 is TGTGCCAGCAGCGAACGGGGGGGCAGAGAGCAGTACTTC.

The CDR3 DNA sequence: TGTGCCAGCAGCTTAGTTAGCGGGGGGGCCGGGGAGACCCAGTACTTC. This codes for CASSLVSGGAGETQYF. The chain carries TRBV7-6 and TRBJ2-5, with 11 bases identical to TRBD2. This CDR3 region has 16 residues. CDR1 is SGHVS, CDR2 FNYEAQ, per germline. V was pared by 1 base and J by 5 bases, with 6 bases of the junction left unmatched. Using reference TRBV7-6 and TRBJ2-5 for the parts outside the CDR3, the full variable domain is GAGVSQSPRYKVTKRGQDVALRCDPISGHVSLYWYRQALGQGPEFLTYFNYEAQQDKSGLPNDRFSAERPEGSISTLTIQRTEQRDSAMYRCASSLVSGGAGETQYFGPGTRLLVL.

J is TRBJ2-7 and V is TRBV13; 9 bases map to TRBD2. With V trimmed by 6 bases and J by 3 bases, 3 bases remained unmatched. The CDR3 is 13 residues long. The germline CDR1 and CDR2 sequences are PRHDT and FYEKMQ (reference sequence). CDR3 nucleotide sequence: TGTGCCAGCAGTAGCGGGGGCGGCTACGAGCAGTACTTC. Translated: CASSSGGGYEQYF.

The chain joins TRBV3-1 (or the pseudogene TRBV3-2) to TRBJ1-1; D unresolved. The CDR3 consists of 13 residues. With 0 bases removed from V and 10 bases from J, the gap between germline ends came to 12 bases. Germline CDR1 LGHDT, CDR2 YNNKEL (reference sequence). DNA of the CDR3: TGTGCCAGCAGCCAAGATCTTTGGCAGAGAGCTTTCTTT. Translated, it gives CASSQDLWQRAFF.

The rearrangement joins TRBV10-1 to TRBJ2-5, with TRBD2 matching 14 bases. CDR1 is WNHNN and CDR2 is SYGVQD in the germline V gene (reference sequence). There are 16 residues in the CDR3. V trimming: 6 bases; J trimming: 1 base; junction bases outside the gene matches: 4. The CDR3 nucleotides read TGCGCCAGCAGCGGGACTAGCGGGGGATTCCAAGAGACCCAGTACTTC. It is translated as CASSGTSGGFQETQYF.

The CDR3 DNA reads TGTGCCAGTGGGGAAGCGGGACGCTTTAACAATGAGCAGTTCTTC. Its translation: CASGEAGRFNNEQFF. This chain connects TRBV6-5 to TRBJ2-1; 7 positions agree with TRBD2. The V and J ends lost 9 bases and 5 bases, in that order; junction bases with no gene match: 13. From germline, CDR1 is MNHEY and CDR2 SVGAGI. The length of the CDR3 is 15 residues.

The rearrangement uses TRBV5-4 and TRBJ2-7, with TRBD2 identical over 7 bases. This CDR3 region has 14 residues. Germline lookup yields CDR1 SGHNT and CDR2 YYREEE (reference sequence). The ends lost 1 base at V and 2 bases at J; junction bases unmatched: 3. CDR3 protein: CASSLMAGAYEQYF. The CDR3 DNA is TGTGCCAGCAGCTTGATGGCGGGGGCCTACGAGCAGTACTTC.

This rearrangement joins TRBV5-1 to TRBJ1-4; D is uncertain. This CDR3 spans 13 amino acids. Trimming removed 4 bases from V and 8 bases from J, with 12 bases in between. From germline, CDR1 is SGHRS and CDR2 YFSETQ. CDR3 nucleotide sequence: TGCGCCAGCAGCACCCCGGACGGGGAAAAACTGTTTTTT. Translation gives CASSTPDGEKLFF.

The V call is TRBV7-6, the J call TRBJ1-1, with a tentative D call TRBD1 (5 bases). This CDR3 is 13 amino acids long. Germline CDR1 reads SGHVS; CDR2 reads FNYEAQ. V was shortened by 5 bases and J by 1 base, with 8 bases between the two germline ends. CDR3 region: CASSPQGNTEAFF. The DNA of the CDR3 is TGTGCCAGCAGCCCTCAGGGGAACACTGAAGCTTTCTTT. The full variable domain, in which reference TRBV7-6 and TRBJ1-1 provide the parts outside the CDR3, is GAGVSQSPRYKVTKRGQDVALRCDPISGHVSLYWYRQALGQGPEFLTYFNYEAQQDKSGLPNDRFSAERPEGSISTLTIQRTEQRDSAMYRCASSPQGNTEAFFGQGTRLTVV.

This chain uses TRBV6-2 or TRBV6-3 with TRBJ1-1; weak D call: TRBD1 (6 bases). This CDR3 spans 14 amino acids. The germline gives CDR1 MNHEY, CDR2 SVGEGT. The V and J ends lost 2 bases and 6 bases respectively, with 13 bases between them. CDR3 in DNA: TGTGCCAGCAGTTACAGGGGGACTAGCGCTGAAGCTTTCTTT. This encodes CASSYRGTSAEAFF.

The chain recombines TRBV12-1 with TRBJ1-6; the D call TRBD1 from the table was never checked on the DNA. TRBV12-1 is deemed a pseudogene. CDR3 length equals 18 residues. The CDR3, as DNA: TGTGCCAGCAGCTTCCGGGACAGGGGGCGCGAGGGGAATTCACCCCTCCACTTT. This translates into CASSFRDRGREGNSPLHF.

Comments on this clone: The same CDR3 also results from other DNA sequences found in this sample. The gene calls are TRBV11-2 and TRBJ1-1; D might be TRBD1 (5 bases). Germline lookup yields CDR1 SGHAT and CDR2 FQNNGV. CDR3 length equals 13 residues. With 5 bases removed from V and 0 bases from J, the gap between germline ends came to 7 bases. CDR3 DNA sequence: TGTGCCAGCAGCAGGGGATTGAACACTGAAGCTTTCTTT. Encoded protein: CASSRGLNTEAFF.

The V gene is TRBV12-3 or TRBV12-4, the J gene TRBJ1-4; D remains unclear. V lost 4 bases and J 8 bases, leaving 11 bases between the germline ends. There are 13 residues in the CDR3. The CDR3 DNA follows: TGTGCCAGCAGTTACCGCCCTTCCGAAAAACTGTTTTTT. Encoded protein: CASSYRPSEKLFF.

This clone occurred a few times. The CDR3 is CASSEAPRDRGRTGELFF. In DNA form, the CDR3 reads TGTGCCAGCAGTGAAGCCCCGCGGGACAGGGGAAGGACCGGGGAGCTGTTTTTT. V and J are TRBV6-1 and TRBJ2-2, with 10 bases aligning to TRBD1. The length of the CDR3 is 18 residues. CDR1 is MNHNS, CDR2 SASEGT, per germline. Trimming took 0 bases from V and 5 from J; bases not matched to a gene: 9.

The J gene is TRBJ2-7, the V gene TRBV14; D gene uncertain. With 1 base removed from V and 3 bases from J, the gap between germline ends came to 10 bases. CDR3 length: 14 residues. CDR1 and CDR2 (germline): SGHDN, FVKESK. The DNA of the CDR3 is TGTGCCAGCAGCCAAGGAGCCAGATTCTACGAGCAGTACTTC. As protein: CASSQGARFYEQYF.

The J gene is TRBJ1-4, the V gene TRBV25-1; D perhaps matches TRBD1 (6 bases). V shed 3 bases and J shed 6 bases, with 14 bases lying between them. The CDR3 consists of 15 residues. Per the germline V gene, CDR1 is MGHDK and CDR2 is SYGVNS. The CDR3 reads CASSDSRGLHEKLFF. The CDR3 DNA is TGTGCCAGCAGTGACTCCCGGGGGCTACATGAAAAACTGTTTTTT.

The chain joins TRBV30 to TRBJ1-5, with TRBD1 as a possible D gene (5 bases). This CDR3 has 13 amino acids. Germline CDR1 GTSNPN, CDR2 SVGIG (reference sequence). The V end was cut by 2 bases, the J end by 6 bases, with 11 bases between. The CDR3 spells CAWSLGVAQPQHF. The CDR3 coding sequence is TGTGCCTGGAGTTTGGGGGTTGCTCAGCCCCAGCATTTT. The variable domain in full, completed from reference TRBV30 and TRBJ1-5, reads SQTIHQWPATLVQPVGSPLSLECTVEGTSNPNLYWYRQAAGRGLQLLFYSVGIGQISSEVPQNLSASRPQDRQFILSSKKLLLSDSGFYLCAWSLGVAQPQHFGDGTRLSIL.

This chain joins TRBV5-1 and TRBJ2-4; 13 bases are a match to TRBD2. The V and J ends lost 3 bases and 4 bases, in that order; junction bases with no gene match: 7. The CDR3 loop spans 17 amino acids. Germline V gene data show CDR1 as SGHRS and CDR2 as YFSETQ. CDR3: CASSSKTSGGTKNIQYF. CDR3 DNA: TGCGCCAGCAGCTCCAAGACTAGCGGGGGGACAAAAAACATTCAGTACTTC.

The chain uses TRBV5-1 and TRBJ2-3; D is ambiguous. Germline CDR1 and CDR2: SGHRS and YFSETQ. Trimming pared 5 bases from V and 3 bases from J, leaving 13 bases between. The CDR3 is made up of 14 amino acids. CDR3 sequence: CASRSGGVTDTQYF. CDR3 nucleotides: TGCGCCAGCAGATCCGGTGGAGTGACAGATACGCAGTATTTT.

This clone turned up a few times. The V gene is TRBV30, the J gene TRBJ2-7; possibly TRBD1 or TRBD2 for D (6 bases each). The germline V gene has CDR1 GTSNPN and CDR2 SVGIG (reference sequence). The CDR3 contains 14 residues. The V and J ends lost 4 bases and 7 bases respectively, with 20 bases between them. The CDR3 loop reads CAWKRGPNAGEQYF. CDR3 sequence (DNA): TGTGCCTGGAAACGGGGGCCTAATGCGGGGGAGCAGTACTTC.

V and J are TRBV20-1 and TRBJ1-3, with D possibly being TRBD1 (5 bases). The V end was cut by 5 bases, the J end by 7 bases, with 9 bases between. Germline V lookup: CDR1 DFQATT, CDR2 SNEGSKA (reference sequence). The CDR3 runs to 11 residues. CDR3 amino acids: CSAGAGNTIYF. The DNA for the CDR3 is TGCAGTGCTGGGGCCGGGAACACCATATATTTT.

This chain links TRBV27 with TRBJ1-1; TRBD1 might be the D (6 bases). Germline V lookup: CDR1 MNHEY, CDR2 SMNVEV (reference sequence). The CDR3 is made up of 15 amino acids. V lost 3 bases and J 0 bases, leaving 11 bases between the germline ends. The CDR3 DNA sequence: TGTGCCAGCAGTTTGGGGGGGCTGGTGAACACTGAAGCTTTCTTT. It encodes CASSLGGLVNTEAFF.

This chain links TRBV4-1 with TRBJ1-2; D gene unclear. CDR1 and CDR2 from the germline V gene are MGHRA and YSYEKL. V was clipped by 1 base and J by 4 bases, with 13 bases between them. The CDR3 extends over 15 amino acids. This CDR3 is CASSQVGKKTYGYTF. For the CDR3, the DNA is TGCGCCAGCAGCCAAGTAGGGAAGAAAACCTATGGCTACACCTTC.

The chain has TRBV4-1 and TRBJ2-1; TRBD2 matches 10 bases. Germline V CDR1 and CDR2: MGHRA, YSYEKL. The CDR3 totals 15 residues. V was clipped by 4 bases and J by 5 bases; unmatched bases: 5. CDR3 sequence: CASSLSGGDHNEQFF. Written as DNA, the CDR3 is TGCGCCAGCAGCCTAAGCGGGGGGGACCACAATGAGCAGTTCTTC.

J is TRBJ1-5 and V is TRBV19, with D tentatively TRBD1 (5 bases). The CDR3 has 13 residues. Trimming took 11 bases from V and 3 from J, leaving 14 bases between them. Germline lookup yields CDR1 LNHDA and CDR2 SQIVND (reference sequence). CDR3 region: CAGGRVLNQPQHF. DNA of the CDR3: TGTGCCGGGGGAAGGGTTCTCAATCAGCCCCAGCATTTT.